A single sample is the source of the 29 T cell receptor beta chains below, sequenced in a study of cytomegalovirus exposure and HLA in healthy donors. A multiplex PCR was run with 60 Vbeta primers and 13 Jbeta primers. Profiled with immunoSEQ multiplex PCR; TCRdb holds only in-frame clones, not every one. The sample shows a few hundred thousand clones, around 89% of them seen only once. Sequenced: PBMCs. The receptors originated from a woman between 18 and 29 years old in good health and CMV-seronegative.

The chain joins TRBV6-1 to TRBJ1-5; tentatively, D is TRBD1 (6 bases). Germline assignment: CDR1 MNHNS and CDR2 SASEGT. The V and J ends lost 6 bases and 2 bases respectively, with 11 bases between them. The CDR3 runs to 14 residues. The chain's CDR3 is CASRVRQGNQPQHF. In DNA form, the CDR3 reads TGTGCCAGCAGAGTCCGACAGGGCAATCAGCCCCAGCATTTT.

The chain links TRBV5-1 to TRBJ2-7, with 8 bases that match TRBD2. The CDR3 runs to 14 residues. The V gene end was trimmed by 3 bases and the J gene end by 2 bases; junction bases not matched to a gene: 4. From germline, CDR1 is SGHRS and CDR2 YFSETQ. The CDR3 is CASSSVGGAYEQYF. The CDR3 DNA follows: TGCGCCAGCAGCTCGGTCGGGGGGGCCTACGAGCAGTACTTC. Together with reference TRBV5-1 and TRBJ2-7, the CDR3 gives the full variable domain: KAGVTQTPRYLIKTRGQQVTLSCSPISGHRSVSWYQQTPGQGLQFLFEYFSETQRNKGNFPGRFSGRQFSNSRSEMNVSTLELGDSALYLCASSSVGGAYEQYFGPGTRLTVT.

V usage is TRBV2 and J usage is TRBJ2-1; 9 nucleotides match TRBD1. Unmatched junction bases numbered 5, after V lost 6 bases and J lost 2 bases. Germline loops: CDR1 SNHLY, CDR2 FYNNEI. There are 15 residues in the CDR3. CDR3 DNA: TGTGCCAGCAGGACAGGGGGGGGTGCCTACAATGAGCAGTTCTTC. Residues: CASRTGGGAYNEQFF.

A remark on this clone: Within the sample, other DNA sequences also encode this same CDR3. This CDR3 reads CASSQGGGGDATNEKLFF. CDR3 DNA: TGCGCCAGCAGCCAAGGCGGGGGAGGGGACGCAACTAATGAAAAACTGTTTTTT. The chain couples TRBV4-3 to TRBJ1-4, with a weak D call TRBD1 (5 bases). The CDR3 has 18 residues. Between the trimmed V and J ends, which lost 1 base and 0 bases, there was a span of 15 bases. Germline CDR1 LGHNA, CDR2 YSLEER.

The genes are TRBV5-5 and TRBJ1-5; D is uncertain. Germline V CDR1 and CDR2: SGHKS, YYEKEE (reference sequence). V was pared by 2 bases and J by 0 bases, with 15 bases between. CDR3 size: 17 residues. The CDR3 is CASSFSQSQHSNQPQHF. CDR3 nucleotides: TGTGCCAGCAGCTTTTCACAGTCCCAGCATAGCAATCAGCCCCAGCATTTT.

V and J are TRBV6-6 and TRBJ2-1, with 13 bases aligning to TRBD2. J lost 9 bases, V lost 6 bases, and 8 bases had no gene match. This CDR3 is built from 15 residues. In germline, CDR1 is MNHNY, CDR2 SVGAGI (reference sequence). The CDR3 nucleotides read TGTGCCAGCAGCCGAGGGACTAGCGGGAATGCTGAGCAGTTCTTC. Translating it yields CASSRGTSGNAEQFF.

This rearrangement joins TRBV18 to TRBJ1-1; D unresolved. In germline, CDR1 is KGHSH, CDR2 LQKENI. The CDR3 runs to 12 residues. Between the trimmed V and J ends, which lost 3 bases and 6 bases, there was a span of 8 bases. The DNA of the CDR3 is TGTGCCAGCTCACCTAAAACAGCTGAAGCTTTCTTT. Translation gives CASSPKTAEAFF.

The J gene is TRBJ2-6, the V gene TRBV15, with TRBD2 identical over 11 bases. In germline, CDR1 is LNHNV, CDR2 YYDKDF (reference sequence). Trimming cost V 8 bases and J 0 bases; bases outside gene matches: 6. The CDR3 has 17 residues. The DNA of the CDR3 is TGTGCCACCGGAATAGCGGGGGGGAACTCTGGGGCCAACGTCCTGACTTTC. This sequence encodes CATGIAGGNSGANVLTF.

The chain links TRBV2 to TRBJ2-7; 9 bases line up with TRBD2. CDR1 SNHLY and CDR2 FYNNEI come from the germline V gene. The junction had 7 bases not matched to a gene; V was cut back by 8 bases and J by 2 bases. This CDR3 spans 14 amino acids. The CDR3 bases are TGTGCCAGCCGGCCGGGACTAGCAGCCTACGAGCAGTACTTC. It specifies CASRPGLAAYEQYF.

This clone was observed once. The chain employs TRBV4-1 and TRBJ1-1; the match to TRBD1 covers 8 bases. Looked up from germline, CDR1 is MGHRA and CDR2 is YSYEKL. The V and J ends lost 5 bases and 6 bases, in that order; junction bases with no gene match: 5. CDR3 length: 13 amino acids. DNA for the CDR3: TGCGCCAGCAGCACCGACAGGGGCGCTGAAGCTTTCTTT. Encoded protein: CASSTDRGAEAFF.

The chain employs TRBV15 and TRBJ1-5; TRBD1 matches 9 bases. CDR1 is LNHNV, CDR2 YYDKDF, per germline (reference sequence). The CDR3 totals 15 residues. J gave up 0 bases and V 5 bases, and 2 bases lay outside the gene matches. The CDR3 is CATSGQGLSNQPQHF. CDR3 in DNA: TGTGCCACCAGCGGACAGGGGCTTAGCAATCAGCCCCAGCATTTT.

The chain is built from TRBV19 and TRBJ1-5; TRBD1 might be the D (5 bases). This CDR3 has 14 amino acids. Per germline, CDR1 LNHDA and CDR2 SQIVND (reference sequence). Trimming took off 4 bases at V and 4 bases at J, with 11 bases between the two ends. The CDR3 coding sequence is TGTGCCAGTAGTAAGACAGACAGTAATCAGCCCCAGCATTTT. Its translation: CASSKTDSNQPQHF.

The chain has TRBV27 and TRBJ1-2; 7 positions agree with TRBD1. The germline V gene has CDR1 MNHEY and CDR2 SMNVEV (reference sequence). V lost 2 bases, J lost 8 bases, and 8 bases stayed unmatched. The CDR3 runs to 14 residues. CDR3 in DNA: TGTGCCAGCAGTTTAGCCGGGACAGCGGGCGGCTACACCTTC. Protein product: CASSLAGTAGGYTF.

J is TRBJ1-2 and V is TRBV19; TRBD1 aligns across 8 bases. The germline CDR1 and CDR2 sequences are LNHDA and SQIVND (reference sequence). This CDR3 comprises 16 residues. V trimming: 4 bases; J trimming: 6 bases; junction bases outside the gene matches: 13. The CDR3 protein is CASSRHFGQGGDGYTF. The CDR3 region has the DNA TGTGCCAGTAGTAGGCACTTCGGACAGGGCGGGGATGGCTACACCTTC.

The chain joins TRBV27 to TRBJ2-6, with 8 nucleotides matching TRBD1. The junction had 6 bases not matched to a gene; V was cut back by 2 bases and J by 3 bases. In germline, CDR1 is MNHEY, CDR2 SMNVEV (reference sequence). The CDR3 has 17 amino acids. This chain's CDR3 is CASSLRTTGVGANVLTF. CDR3 nucleotide sequence: TGTGCCAGCAGTTTACGGACGACAGGGGTTGGGGCCAACGTCCTGACTTTC.

The gene calls are TRBV19 and TRBJ1-5; TRBD1 matches 7 bases. Trimming took 3 bases from V and 5 from J; bases not matched to a gene: 1. The CDR3 consists of 13 residues. Germline loops: CDR1 LNHDA, CDR2 SQIVND (reference sequence). This CDR3 reads CASSITGDQPQHF. The CDR3 coding sequence is TGTGCCAGTAGTATTACAGGGGATCAGCCCCAGCATTTT.

The V and J genes are TRBV13 and TRBJ2-7; D uncertain. The CDR3 runs 15 residues. Germline V gene lookup returns CDR1 PRHDT and CDR2 FYEKMQ (reference sequence). The V end was cut by 4 bases, the J end by 0 bases, with 13 bases between. The CDR3 reads CASSSEQLDSYEQYF. In DNA, the CDR3 is TGTGCCAGCAGCTCGGAACAGCTCGACTCCTACGAGCAGTACTTC.

The chain has TRBV11-2 and TRBJ2-3; 9 bases agree with TRBD2. The V gene end was trimmed by 5 bases and the J gene end by 3 bases; junction bases not matched to a gene: 9. The CDR3 contains 16 residues. The V gene's germline CDR1 is SGHAT and CDR2 FQNNGV. The chain's CDR3 is CASSRIAGEGTDTQYF. Written as DNA, the CDR3 is TGTGCCAGCAGCCGCATAGCGGGAGAGGGTACAGATACGCAGTATTTT.

The chain links TRBV2 to TRBJ1-2; TRBD1 agrees at 9 bases. V shed 3 bases, J shed 4 bases, and the junction held 6 bases outside the gene matches. Germline CDR1 is SNHLY and CDR2 is FYNNEI. The CDR3 extends over 15 amino acids. The CDR3 spells CASSDPAQGAYGYTF. In nucleotides, the CDR3 is TGTGCCAGCAGTGATCCCGCACAGGGGGCCTATGGCTACACCTTC.

J is TRBJ2-2 and V is TRBV14; 8 positions agree with TRBD2. This CDR3 has 16 amino acids. Germline loops: CDR1 SGHDN, CDR2 FVKESK. V lost 2 bases to trimming and J lost 5 bases; unmatched junction nucleotides: 7. The chain's CDR3 is CASSQSTERETGELFF. CDR3 in DNA: TGTGCCAGCAGCCAATCTACGGAGCGGGAGACCGGGGAGCTGTTTTTT.

This chain connects TRBV5-6 to TRBJ2-7, with TRBD2 as a possible D gene (6 bases). Germline-derived CDR1 and CDR2 are SGHDT and YYEEEE. Trimming pared 4 bases from V and 0 bases from J, leaving 14 bases between. CDR3 length: 15 residues. Here the CDR3 reads CASSQSRRGSYEQYF. The DNA of the CDR3 is TGTGCCAGCAGCCAGAGCAGGAGGGGCTCCTACGAGCAGTACTTC.

This chain joins TRBV19 and TRBJ2-7; 9 bases agree with TRBD1. Germline CDR1 LNHDA, CDR2 SQIVND (reference sequence). The CDR3 runs 14 residues. V gave up 2 bases and J gave up 6 bases; unmatched junction bases: 5. CDR3 sequence reads: CASSIRDRVAEQYF. The CDR3 DNA follows: TGTGCCAGTAGTATAAGGGACAGGGTAGCCGAGCAGTACTTC.

The chain has TRBV6-6 and TRBJ1-5; D is uncertain. Trimming pared 6 bases from V and 7 bases from J, leaving 10 bases between. Germline V gene sequence: CDR1 MNHNY, CDR2 SVGAGI (reference sequence). This CDR3 comprises 12 residues. CDR3 residues: CASSGERQPQHF. In DNA, the CDR3 is TGTGCCAGCAGCGGGGAACGACAGCCCCAGCATTTT.

The chain has TRBV13 and TRBJ2-7; 10 nucleotides align to TRBD1. V was pared by 5 bases and J by 2 bases, with 6 bases of the junction left unmatched. CDR3 length equals 15 residues. CDR1 is PRHDT, CDR2 FYEKMQ, per germline (reference sequence). The CDR3 loop reads CASSPPGTGAYEQYF. As DNA, the CDR3 is TGTGCCAGCAGCCCCCCCGGGACAGGGGCCTACGAGCAGTACTTC.

V gene TRBV5-1 combines with J gene TRBJ2-5; D is possibly TRBD2 (6 bases). This CDR3 has 14 residues. Per the germline V gene, CDR1 is SGHRS and CDR2 is YFSETQ. Trimming left V 0 bases short and J 1 base short, with 7 bases between. The CDR3 reads CASSLVGGQETQYF. CDR3 sequence (DNA): TGCGCCAGCAGCTTGGTCGGGGGCCAAGAGACCCAGTACTTC.

The table lists this clone with a count of one. The V gene is TRBV4-1, the J gene TRBJ2-5, with 9 bases aligning to TRBD1. The J call may be faulty, since TRBJ2-7 better matches the DNA end. CDR3 length equals 16 residues. CDR1 is MGHRA, CDR2 YSYEKL, per germline. CDR3 region: CASSQVYGDRVHEQYF. CDR3 sequence (DNA): TGCGCCAGCAGCCAAGTTTATGGGGACAGGGTACACGAGCAGTACTTC.

This clone showed up just once. The chain recombines TRBV11-3 with TRBJ2-1, with 8 bases aligning to TRBD2. This CDR3 is built from 12 residues. Trimming at V came to 5 bases and at J to 11 bases, leaving 5 bases not matched to a gene. The germline V gene encodes CDR1 SGHNT and CDR2 YENEEA. The DNA for the CDR3 is TGTGCCAGCAGCCCCGGGAGGGGACAGCAGTTCTTC. Protein: CASSPGRGQQFF.

The chain links TRBV10-2 to TRBJ1-5, with D possibly TRBD1 on 6 matching bases. Germline V gene lookup returns CDR1 WSHSY and CDR2 SAAADI. This CDR3 is 14 amino acids long. Trimming took off 3 bases at V and 7 bases at J, with 13 bases between the two ends. The CDR3 DNA follows: TGCGCCAGCAGTGAATGGGGGGGCGGGCAGCCCCAGCATTTT. Its protein is CASSEWGGGQPQHF.

This rearrangement joins TRBV15 to TRBJ1-2; 7 bases map to TRBD1. The CDR3 is made up of 15 amino acids. CDR1 and CDR2 from the germline V gene are LNHNV and YYDKDF (reference sequence). The V segment lost 3 bases and the J segment 4 bases; nucleotides outside the gene matches: 8. The CDR3 coding sequence is TGTGCCACCAGCAGTGCCGGGACAGCGATCTATGGCTACACCTTC. It specifies CATSSAGTAIYGYTF. Drawing the rest from reference TRBV15 and TRBJ1-2, the complete variable domain is DAMVIQNPRYQVTQFGKPVTLSCSQTLNHNVMYWYQQKSSQAPKLLFHYYDKDFNNEADTPDNFQSRRPNTSFCFLDIRSPGLGDTAMYLCATSSAGTAIYGYTFGSGTRLTVV.